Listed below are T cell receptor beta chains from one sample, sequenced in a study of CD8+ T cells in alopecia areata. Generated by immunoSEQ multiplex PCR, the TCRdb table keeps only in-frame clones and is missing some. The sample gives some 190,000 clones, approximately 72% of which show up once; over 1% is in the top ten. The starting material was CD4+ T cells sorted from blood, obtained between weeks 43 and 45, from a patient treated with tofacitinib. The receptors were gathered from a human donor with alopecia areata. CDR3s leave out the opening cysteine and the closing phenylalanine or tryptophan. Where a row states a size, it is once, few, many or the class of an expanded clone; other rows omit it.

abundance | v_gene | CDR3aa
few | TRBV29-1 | SVGDSYGYT
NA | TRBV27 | ASSLLTGDQPQH
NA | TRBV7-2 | ASSLGGRGNQPQH
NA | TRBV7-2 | ASSLVGSGGAVYEQY
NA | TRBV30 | AWSVLLRGTEAF
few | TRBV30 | AWSLFRDGYT
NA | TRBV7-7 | ASSLFLGGEQY
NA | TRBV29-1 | SGSRPSREAF
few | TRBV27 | ASSFGGQSYNEQF
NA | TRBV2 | ASSSLQGDPQH
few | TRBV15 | ATSRSTGHYGYT
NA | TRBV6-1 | ASSESPGGGELF
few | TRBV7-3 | ASSTEKQMNTGELF
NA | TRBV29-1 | SVRLKQAVNTEAF
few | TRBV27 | ASSGQGGGYT
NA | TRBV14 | ASSSYRRSNTGELF
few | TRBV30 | AWSKGSSYEQY
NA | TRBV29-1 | SVGAGTEAF
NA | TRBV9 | ASSTSPGGAHTEAF
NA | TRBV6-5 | ASRSGTGGHEQY
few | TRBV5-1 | ASSLEGYEQY
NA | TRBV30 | AWSAPVGRGRNGELF
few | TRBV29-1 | SVVWGLHEQY
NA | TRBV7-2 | ASSLTGTVNTGELF
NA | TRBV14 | ASSQVQGAYGYT
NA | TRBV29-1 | SVAGQNSYEQY
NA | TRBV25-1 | ASSESWSGGGYT
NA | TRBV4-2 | ASSQDLAGGQAYEQY
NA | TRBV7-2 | ASSSLDRPFDEQY